This note documents a single T cell receptor beta chain sequence. Germline CDR1 reads MNHNS; CDR2 reads SASEGT. The CDR3 sequence is 15 residues long. V was pared by 3 bases and J by 7 bases, with 4 bases of the junction left unmatched. This specimen belongs to a study of blood T cell repertoires in COVID-19. Overall study context: Acute and convalescent COVID-19 samples came from the United States, Italy and Spain.

Only in-frame clones appear in the TCRdb table, and some are missing; sequencing was by immunoSEQ multiplex PCR. The data hold fewer than 70,000 clones, with approximately 84% observed a single time. Sequencing was done on a sample of peripheral blood. The chain recombines TRBV6-1 with TRBJ1-4; TRBD1 aligns across 11 bases. The receptor was derived from a man aged 40-49 years with COVID-19, enrolled during active disease. The CDR3: CASSEQGTGGEKLFF. As DNA, the CDR3 is TGTGCCAGCAGTGAGCAAGGGACAGGGGGTGAAAAACTGTTTTTT.